Below, 32 T cell receptor beta chains from the same sample are listed, as sequenced in a study of technical replicates of blood from several donors. Here immunoSEQ multiplex PCR was the method, and the copy in TCRdb shows in-frame clones only, minus some. The sample holds about 74,000 clones, around 89% seen once. The source material was T cells isolated from PBMCs. The receptors come from a human donor in good health.

This sequence joins TRBV5-1 and TRBJ2-5; 12 bases match TRBD2. Germline lookup yields CDR1 SGHRS and CDR2 YFSETQ. The CDR3 contains 15 residues. Trimming cost V 2 bases and J 5 bases; bases outside gene matches: 4. DNA for the CDR3: TGCGCCAGCAGCTTATCGACTAGCGGGAGCGAGACCCAGTACTTC. Protein sequence: CASSLSTSGSETQYF.

The chain employs TRBV28 and TRBJ2-1; TRBD1 matches 9 bases. The V and J ends lost 3 bases and 5 bases, in that order; junction bases with no gene match: 8. In germline, CDR1 is MDHEN, CDR2 SYDVKM. The length of the CDR3 is 16 residues. The CDR3 spells CASSLAGQGANNEQFF. Here the CDR3 DNA reads TGTGCCAGCAGTTTGGCGGGACAGGGAGCGAACAATGAGCAGTTCTTC.

The rearrangement links TRBV6-6 to TRBJ2-7, with 8 nucleotides matching TRBD1. V dropped 4 bases and J dropped 3; count of bases not matched to a gene: 5. Germline V gives CDR1 MNHNY, CDR2 SVGAGI (reference sequence). This CDR3 is built from 14 residues. This CDR3 is CASSSHGTGYEQYF. CDR3 nucleotides: TGTGCCAGCAGTTCGCACGGGACAGGCTACGAGCAGTACTTC.

J is TRBJ1-5 and V is TRBV19; 7 bases align to TRBD1. V shed 6 bases, J shed 0 bases, and the junction held 8 bases outside the gene matches. Per the germline V gene, CDR1 is LNHDA and CDR2 is SQIVND (reference sequence). This CDR3 spans 16 amino acids. Here the CDR3 DNA reads TGTGCCAGTAGACGACAGGGCAGTAATAGCAATCAGCCCCAGCATTTT. This translates into CASRRQGSNSNQPQHF.

This clone was seen once. The chain links TRBV9 to TRBJ2-1, with TRBD1 matching 8 bases. The germline gives CDR1 SGDLS, CDR2 YYNGEE. With V trimmed by 0 bases and J by 4 bases, 6 bases remained unmatched. The CDR3 consists of 16 residues. CDR3 nucleotide sequence: TGTGCCAGCAGCGTAGGCCGGGACAGGCCTTACAATGAGCAGTTCTTC. Its translation is CASSVGRDRPYNEQFF.

The chain employs TRBV19 and TRBJ2-5; D might be TRBD1 (6 bases). Per germline, CDR1 LNHDA and CDR2 SQIVND (reference sequence). This CDR3 region has 15 residues. V shed 2 bases and J shed 2 bases, with 12 bases lying between them. DNA for the CDR3: TGTGCCAGTAGTATACTCGGACAGTCTCAAGAGACCCAGTACTTC. Encoded protein: CASSILGQSQETQYF. The whole variable domain, filled in from reference TRBV19 and TRBJ2-5, reads DGGITQSPKYLFRKEGQNVTLSCEQNLNHDAMYWYRQDPGQGLRLIYYSQIVNDFQKGDIAEGYSVSREKKESFPLTVTSAQKNPTAFYLCASSILGQSQETQYFGPGTRLLVL.

The chain joins TRBV11-2 to TRBJ1-2; D is unresolved. The CDR3 has 17 residues. Trimming pared 4 bases from V and 0 bases from J, leaving 18 bases between. Germline V gene lookup returns CDR1 SGHAT and CDR2 FQNNGV. The CDR3 DNA is TGTGCCAGCAGCTCCTTAAGGACGGACTCCACTAACTATGGCTACACCTTC. Its translation is CASSSLRTDSTNYGYTF.

This clone was counted once. This chain joins TRBV7-9 and TRBJ2-7, with D perhaps matching TRBD2 (6 bases). V gave up 5 bases and J gave up 7 bases, with 9 bases separating them. Germline CDR1 and CDR2: SEHNR and FQNEAQ (reference sequence). This CDR3 region has 11 residues. The CDR3 DNA follows: TGTGCCAGCAGCGGGGCGGGGGAGCAGTACTTC. Protein sequence: CASSGAGEQYF.

The chain carries TRBV5-1 and TRBJ1-3; a weak D match, TRBD1 (6 bases). Germline loops: CDR1 SGHRS, CDR2 YFSETQ. Trimming left V 2 bases short and J 0 bases short, with 18 bases between. The CDR3 is 18 amino acids. CDR3: CASSLGTSPSISGNTIYF. The DNA for the CDR3 is TGCGCCAGCAGCTTAGGGACATCCCCCTCGATCTCTGGAAACACCATATATTTT.

The J gene is TRBJ1-2, the V gene TRBV4-3, with 7 bases identical to TRBD1. Germline values: CDR1 LGHNA, CDR2 YSLEER. V dropped 4 bases and J dropped 4; count of bases not matched to a gene: 9. CDR3 length: 15 residues. Here the CDR3 DNA reads TGCGCCAGCAGCCTCAAGGACAGGACCCTCTATGGCTACACCTTC. Encoded protein: CASSLKDRTLYGYTF.

The CDR3 nucleotides read TGTGCCAGCAGCCCCTCATTGGGAGTCCACCTCTATGGCTACACCTTC. Its translation is CASSPSLGVHLYGYTF. V is TRBV7-9 and J is TRBJ1-2; D unresolved. Deletions cut 5 bases from V and 4 bases from J, with 20 bases between. The CDR3 consists of 16 residues. Germline CDR1 reads SEHNR; CDR2 reads FQNEAQ (reference sequence).

The DNA for the CDR3 is TGTGCCAGCAGTTATGGTCAAGGGGGCTGGCAGCCCCAGCATTTT. Its translation is CASSYGQGGWQPQHF. V is TRBV6-5 and J is TRBJ1-5; 7 nucleotides align to TRBD1. The length of the CDR3 is 15 residues. J gave up 7 bases and V 3 bases, and 9 bases lay outside the gene matches. Per germline, CDR1 MNHEY and CDR2 SVGAGI.

The chain links TRBV6-5 to TRBJ2-7; D call uncertain. The CDR3 spans 13 residues. Looked up from germline, CDR1 is MNHEY and CDR2 is SVGAGI. V dropped 2 bases and J dropped 3 bases, with 8 bases sitting between them. The CDR3 protein is CASSYDTDYEQYF. The DNA for the CDR3 is TGTGCCAGCAGTTACGACACGGACTACGAGCAGTACTTC.

The J gene is TRBJ1-1, the V gene TRBV4-1; D possibly corresponds to TRBD1 (5 bases). This CDR3 is built from 14 residues. Deletions cut 1 base from V and 8 bases from J, with 14 bases between. Germline V gene sequence: CDR1 MGHRA, CDR2 YSYEKL. The CDR3 protein is CASSQGQGGPEAFF. Here the CDR3 DNA reads TGCGCCAGCAGCCAAGGCCAGGGAGGTCCCGAAGCTTTCTTT.

The chain uses TRBV9 and TRBJ2-7, with 9 bases matching TRBD1. Germline V lookup: CDR1 SGDLS, CDR2 YYNGEE. The CDR3 consists of 14 residues. With 1 base clipped from V and 6 bases from J, the junction kept 5 bases outside the gene matches. This CDR3 reads CASSVPGQGTEQYF. The CDR3 DNA follows: TGTGCCAGCAGCGTACCGGGACAGGGAACCGAGCAGTACTTC.

V is TRBV10-3 and J is TRBJ2-2; possible D gene TRBD1, 8 bases. The ends were cut back, 5 bases at V and 6 bases at J, with 13 bases in the middle. CDR3 length equals 14 residues. Germline values: CDR1 ENHRY, CDR2 SYGVKD. CDR3 DNA sequence: TGTGCCATCAGTTCCACAGGGGGGGCCGGGGAGCTGTTTTTT. Protein sequence: CAISSTGGAGELFF.

This chain links TRBV5-5 with TRBJ2-7; 11 nucleotides match TRBD2. The CDR3 has 16 amino acids. CDR1 is SGHKS, CDR2 YYEKEE, per germline (reference sequence). With 0 bases clipped from V and 4 bases from J, the junction kept 6 bases outside the gene matches. The CDR3 sequence: CASSLALAGVKYEQYF. CDR3 sequence (DNA): TGTGCCAGCAGCTTGGCACTAGCGGGAGTGAAATACGAGCAGTACTTC.

The chain employs TRBV5-1 and TRBJ2-7, with TRBD2 matching over 8 bases. V dropped 4 bases and J dropped 4; count of bases not matched to a gene: 7. CDR1 is SGHRS, CDR2 YFSETQ, per germline. This CDR3 contains 14 residues. CDR3 residues: CASSPGGAGYEQYF. In nucleotides, the CDR3 is TGCGCCAGCAGCCCCGGGGGGGCAGGATACGAGCAGTACTTC. The full variable domain, rest sourced from reference TRBV5-1 and TRBJ2-7, is KAGVTQTPRYLIKTRGQQVTLSCSPISGHRSVSWYQQTPGQGLQFLFEYFSETQRNKGNFPGRFSGRQFSNSRSEMNVSTLELGDSALYLCASSPGGAGYEQYFGPGTRLTVT.

V usage is TRBV28 and J usage is TRBJ2-7; TRBD2 agrees at 7 bases. This CDR3 contains 13 residues. Germline loops: CDR1 MDHEN, CDR2 SYDVKM. Trimming took 7 bases from V and 5 from J; bases not matched to a gene: 8. The CDR3 protein is CASIPWGGDEQYF. CDR3 in DNA: TGTGCCAGCATTCCATGGGGGGGGGACGAGCAGTACTTC. Filled out from reference TRBV28 and TRBJ2-7, the complete variable domain reads DVKVTQSSRYLVKRTGEKVFLECVQDMDHENMFWYRQDPGLGLRLIYFSYDVKMKEKGDIPEGYSVSREKKERFSLILESASTNQTSMYLCASIPWGGDEQYFGPGTRLTVT.

CDR3 loop: CASREASGANVLTF. CDR3 in DNA: TGTGCCAGCAGAGAAGCGTCTGGGGCCAACGTCCTGACTTTC. This chain links TRBV5-4 with TRBJ2-6; D gene unclear. Between the trimmed V and J ends, which lost 5 bases and 1 base, there was a span of 7 bases. The CDR3 spans 14 residues. CDR1 is SGHNT and CDR2 is YYREEE in the germline V gene (reference sequence).

The rearrangement joins TRBV11-2 to TRBJ1-1; possible D gene TRBD1, 6 bases. The germline V and J ends were trimmed by 4 bases and 4 bases, with 16 bases remaining between them. This CDR3 comprises 15 residues. Looked up from germline, CDR1 is SGHAT and CDR2 is FQNNGV. CDR3 residues: CASSWRRGSGTEAFF. The CDR3 DNA sequence: TGTGCCAGCAGCTGGCGCAGGGGAAGCGGCACTGAAGCTTTCTTT.

This chain joins TRBV28 and TRBJ2-2; 9 bases fit TRBD1. Germline V lookup: CDR1 MDHEN, CDR2 SYDVKM. This CDR3 is built from 16 residues. V gave up 8 bases and J gave up 7 bases; unmatched junction bases: 14. The CDR3 sequence is CASHWLSGTGHGELFF. Written as DNA, the CDR3 is TGTGCCAGCCATTGGTTATCCGGGACAGGGCACGGGGAGCTGTTTTTT.

This clone was seen only once. The chain couples TRBV10-1 to TRBJ2-3, with D possibly TRBD1 on 5 matching bases. Germline loops: CDR1 WNHNN, CDR2 SYGVQD (reference sequence). There are 13 residues in the CDR3. V lost 7 bases and J 2 bases, leaving 10 bases between the germline ends. Here the CDR3 DNA reads TGCGCCAGCAATATGGACATCACAGATACGCAGTATTTT. Translating gives CASNMDITDTQYF.

V gene TRBV5-6 combines with J gene TRBJ1-1; D is ambiguous. V was clipped by 1 base and J by 2 bases, with 9 bases between them. Germline V gene data show CDR1 as SGHDT and CDR2 as YYEEEE. The CDR3 is made up of 14 amino acids. In DNA, the CDR3 is TGTGCCAGCAGCTTGTTTGGCTCTAACACTGAAGCTTTCTTT. This codes for CASSLFGSNTEAFF.

The J gene is TRBJ2-5, the V gene TRBV5-1; a possible D gene is TRBD1 (6 bases). V was cut by 7 bases and J by 2 bases, with 9 bases left in between. The CDR3 is 12 residues long. Germline V gene data show CDR1 as SGHRS and CDR2 as YFSETQ. The CDR3 DNA follows: TGCGCCAGCGGACAGATTCAAGAGACCCAGTACTTC. Encoded protein: CASGQIQETQYF.

This chain connects TRBV6-6 to TRBJ2-5, with no clear D. The CDR3 covers 12 residues. Trimming removed 2 bases from V and 5 bases from J, with 6 bases in between. Germline V gene data show CDR1 as MNHNY and CDR2 as SVGAGI (reference sequence). For the CDR3, the DNA is TGTGCCAGCAGTTACCCTCCGGAGACCCAGTACTTC. It is translated as CASSYPPETQYF.

The chain uses TRBV5-4 and TRBJ2-7; D is possibly TRBD1 (5 bases). Trimming took 2 bases from V and 1 from J, leaving 10 bases between them. This CDR3 spans 14 amino acids. CDR1 is SGHNT and CDR2 is YYREEE in the germline V gene (reference sequence). CDR3 bases: TGTGCCAGCAGCTTACCGGACAAATCCTACGAGCAGTACTTC. Translation gives CASSLPDKSYEQYF.

The J gene is TRBJ1-2, the V gene TRBV28, with TRBD1 matching over 10 bases. Losses at the gene ends were 2 bases for V and 7 bases for J; bases not matched to a gene: 1. Germline V gene lookup returns CDR1 MDHEN and CDR2 SYDVKM. The CDR3 is made up of 13 amino acids. CDR3 sequence: CASSLGTGVGYTF. Written as DNA, the CDR3 is TGTGCCAGCAGTTTAGGGACAGGGGTTGGCTACACCTTC.

The V and J genes are TRBV4-1 and TRBJ2-4; a possible D gene is TRBD2 (5 bases). Germline V gene lookup returns CDR1 MGHRA and CDR2 YSYEKL. The CDR3 covers 14 residues. V lost 0 bases to trimming and J lost 10 bases, with 13 bases between them. CDR3 loop: CASSQDGVRRIQYF. In DNA form, the CDR3 reads TGCGCCAGCAGCCAAGATGGGGTCAGGAGGATTCAGTACTTC.

J is TRBJ1-5 and V is TRBV19; D ambiguous. The germline CDR1 and CDR2 sequences are LNHDA and SQIVND (reference sequence). The CDR3 consists of 13 residues. V lost 5 bases, J lost 6 bases, and 11 bases lay in between. In nucleotides, the CDR3 is TGTGCCAGTAGTCTTCCCAGTGGTCAGCCCCAGCATTTT. This encodes CASSLPSGQPQHF.

J is TRBJ2-5 and V is TRBV5-1; TRBD2 agrees at 9 bases. Germline V gene sequence: CDR1 SGHRS, CDR2 YFSETQ. The CDR3 spans 19 residues. The trim removed 4 bases at V and 5 bases at J, leaving 21 bases unmatched. CDR3 amino acids: CASSPFFTSGSLLKETQYF. The CDR3 DNA is TGCGCCAGCAGCCCTTTTTTTACTAGCGGGTCCCTTCTCAAGGAGACCCAGTACTTC.

The CDR3 region has the DNA TGTGCCAGCAGCACCGACCGAGGGACTCACGAGCAGTACTTC. Translated: CASSTDRGTHEQYF. The chain has TRBV5-8 and TRBJ2-7; D possibly corresponds to TRBD2 (6 bases). Trimming removed 4 bases at V and 5 bases at J, with 16 bases between. The CDR3 consists of 14 residues. Per the germline V gene, CDR1 is SGHTS and CDR2 is YDEGEE.